This TCR beta chain stems from a study of shared T cell receptors in the human thymus (dated by TCRdb to the early 2020s). Concerning the study at large: The study investigated the way shared, self-reactive T-cell receptor alpha chains are produced in the human thymus.

Regarding this clone: What antigen it recognizes has not been identified. No base qualities exist here, and no much larger clone lies one base off it.

The CDR3 starts with the cysteine, ends with the phenylalanine, and has 17 residues. Only the CDR3 DNA stays, 51 bases, in frame from base 1. From the germline V gene (reference sequence), CDR1 is SEHNR and CDR2 is FQNEAQ. At the junction V is shortened by 3 bases and J by 2 bases, with 17 bases in between. Library generation was performed with the immunoSEQ multiplex PCR assay. TCRdb obtained this table from immuneACCESS and retained in-frame rearrangements with V and J assigned. These tables miss some clones; where compared with another copy, unresolved V genes account for less than half of the shortfall, and the remainder is unexplained. The sample profile shows 540,000 or so clones; 75% to 80% of them were found once. 0.01% to 0.015% of the sample rests with the top ten. The same sample was also used in a study of human thymus T cells. The second study's paper adds: In Finland, the donors were immunologically healthy infants who were having open corrective cardiac surgery for congenital heart defects. The thymus tissue came from surgical resects taken out during corrective cardiac surgery. Biased V and J gene segment usage appeared to be present in both thymic and peripheral blood repertoires. According to the related research, thymic TCR repertoires were highly overlapping among unrelated individuals. TCR alpha and beta repertoires from roughly eight infant thymus samples and a few related peripheral blood samples were characterized in the study. Donor ages ranging from about 6 to 244 days were recorded, and 5 or 6 male and a couple of female infants were included in the cohort. Thymocytes were mechanically released from the tissue and were stored as pellets of about 9-33 million cells at -70 degrees C. A QIAsymphony instrument was used to extract genomic DNA from frozen cell pellets. The immunoSEQ multiplex PCR assay was used to amplify the TCRB and TCRAD loci from a standardized quantity of quality-controlled genomic DNA. The V(D)J region was spanned by amplicons of a length sufficient to cover the CDR3 and to identify V and J genes. Amplicon sequencing was performed on an Illumina platform through the commercial immunoSEQ service. Primer bias and sequencing errors were corrected as previously described, and TCRAD and TCRB definitions were based on the IMGT database. The repertoires were analysed using immunoSEQ Analyzer 3.0 and VDJTools for basic statistics, V/J segment usage, diversity estimates, rarefaction and pairwise overlap. Chao1, ChaoE, Efron-Thisted, Shannon and inverse Simpson indices were used to estimate diversity, which was also estimated on datasets down-sampled to the smallest sample. Repertoire overlap used strict matching of CDR3 nucleotide sequence, V gene and J gene, with Jaccard-based multidimensional scaling clustering. On average, thymus samples yielded roughly 800,000 unique TCRB clonotypes, whereas blood samples yielded some 85,000.

The clonotype comes from a boy under two years old with a congenital heart defect. Donor details come from another sample of the same person, matched by shared clones. The chain is encoded by TRBV7-9 joined to TRBJ2-1; no D gene is confidently identified. Input material: thymocytes. This receptor has the CDR3 CASSFPYPSMPYNEQFF. Here is the DNA: TGTGCCAGCAGCTTTCCTTACCCTAGTATGCCCTACAATGAGCAGTTCTTC.